This entry concerns a single T cell receptor beta chain. Its antigen is currently unknown. The entry originates in a study of cytomegalovirus exposure and HLA in healthy donors. Study at large: The Caucasian-associated ancestry cluster held around 81% of 300 to 500 genotyped donors. Points from the study as a whole: Some TCR beta chains (roughly 150 of them) were listed as cytomegalovirus-associated.

PCR involved 60 Vbeta and 13 Jbeta primers. Clones were read by immunoSEQ multiplex PCR, and TCRdb kept only the in-frame ones, dropping some. The table shows about 120,000 clones, with 81% occurring only once. The CDR3 contains 16 residues. Trimming at V came to 2 bases and at J to 1 base, leaving 5 bases not matched to a gene. The germline CDR1 and CDR2 sequences are MDHEN and SYDVKM. The chain carries TRBV28 and TRBJ1-5; 7 positions match TRBD1. The origin of this receptor is a woman in her 30s in good health and CMV-seronegative. Specimen: PBMCs. The CDR3 DNA is TGTGCCAGCAGTTTAGTCGGAGGGGGCAGCAATCAGCCCCAGCATTTT. Residues: CASSLVGGGSNQPQHF.